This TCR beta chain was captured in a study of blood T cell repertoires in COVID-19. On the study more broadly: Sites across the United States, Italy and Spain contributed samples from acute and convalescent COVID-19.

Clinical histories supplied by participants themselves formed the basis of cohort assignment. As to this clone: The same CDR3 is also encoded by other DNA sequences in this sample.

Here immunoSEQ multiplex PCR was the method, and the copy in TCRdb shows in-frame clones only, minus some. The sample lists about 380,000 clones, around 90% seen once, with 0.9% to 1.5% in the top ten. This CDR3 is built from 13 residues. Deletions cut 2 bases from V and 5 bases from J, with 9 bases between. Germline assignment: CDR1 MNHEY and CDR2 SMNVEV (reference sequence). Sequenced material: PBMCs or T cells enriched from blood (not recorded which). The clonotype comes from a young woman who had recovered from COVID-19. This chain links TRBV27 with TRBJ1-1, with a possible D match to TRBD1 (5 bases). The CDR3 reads CASSLTGGTEAFF. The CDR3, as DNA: TGTGCCAGCAGTTTAACCGGGGGAACTGAAGCTTTCTTT.